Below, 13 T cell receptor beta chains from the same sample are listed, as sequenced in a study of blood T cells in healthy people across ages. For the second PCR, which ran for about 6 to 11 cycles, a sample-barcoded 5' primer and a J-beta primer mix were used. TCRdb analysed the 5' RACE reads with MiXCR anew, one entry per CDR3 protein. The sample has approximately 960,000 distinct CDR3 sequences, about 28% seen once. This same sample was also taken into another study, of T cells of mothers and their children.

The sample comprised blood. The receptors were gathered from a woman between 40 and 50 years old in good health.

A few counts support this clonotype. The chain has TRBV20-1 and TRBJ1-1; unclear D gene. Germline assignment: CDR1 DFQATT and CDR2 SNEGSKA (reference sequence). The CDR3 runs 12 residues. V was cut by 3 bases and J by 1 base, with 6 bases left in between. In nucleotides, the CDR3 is TGCAGTGCTAGGGCATGGAACACTGAAGCTTTCTTT. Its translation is CSARAWNTEAFF.

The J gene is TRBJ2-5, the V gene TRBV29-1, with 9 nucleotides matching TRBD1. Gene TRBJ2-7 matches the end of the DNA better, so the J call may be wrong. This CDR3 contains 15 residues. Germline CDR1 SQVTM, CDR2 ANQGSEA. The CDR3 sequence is CSVKSRTGEEYEQYF. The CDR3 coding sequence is TGCAGCGTTAAATCCCGGACAGGGGAGGAATACGAGCAGTACTTC.

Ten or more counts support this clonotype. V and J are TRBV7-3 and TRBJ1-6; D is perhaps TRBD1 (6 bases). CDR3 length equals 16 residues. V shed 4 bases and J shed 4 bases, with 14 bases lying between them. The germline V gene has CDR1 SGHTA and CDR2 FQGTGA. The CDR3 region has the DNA TGTGCCAGCAGCTCACAGGGAGTAGGGTATAATTCACCCCTCCACTTT. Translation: CASSSQGVGYNSPLHF.

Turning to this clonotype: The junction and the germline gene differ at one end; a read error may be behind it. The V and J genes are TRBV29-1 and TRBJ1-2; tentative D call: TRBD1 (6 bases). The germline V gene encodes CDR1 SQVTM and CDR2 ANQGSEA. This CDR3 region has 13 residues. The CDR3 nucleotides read TGCAGCGTGGCGGGACACCGAAACTATGGCCACACCTTC. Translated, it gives CSVAGHRNYGHTF.

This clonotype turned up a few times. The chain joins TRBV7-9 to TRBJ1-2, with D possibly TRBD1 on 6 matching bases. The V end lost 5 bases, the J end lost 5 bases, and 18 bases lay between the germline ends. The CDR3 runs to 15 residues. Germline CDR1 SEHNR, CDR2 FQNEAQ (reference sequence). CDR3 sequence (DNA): TGTGCCAGCAGCGTCGACCAGGGGATGGGATATGGCTACACCTTC. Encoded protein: CASSVDQGMGYGYTF.

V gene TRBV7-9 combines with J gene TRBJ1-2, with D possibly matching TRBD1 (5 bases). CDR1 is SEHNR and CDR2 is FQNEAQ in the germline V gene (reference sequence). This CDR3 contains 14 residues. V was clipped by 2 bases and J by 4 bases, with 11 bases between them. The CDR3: CASSLSGQVYGYTF. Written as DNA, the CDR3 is TGTGCCAGCAGCTTATCGGGGCAAGTCTATGGCTACACCTTC.

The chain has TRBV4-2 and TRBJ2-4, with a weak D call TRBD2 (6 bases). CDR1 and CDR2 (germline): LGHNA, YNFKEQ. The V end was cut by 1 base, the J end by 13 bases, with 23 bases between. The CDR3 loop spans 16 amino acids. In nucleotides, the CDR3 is TGTGCCAGCAGCCAAGGGAGCGGGCGAGGATGGTACGGGCAGTACTTC. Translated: CASSQGSGRGWYGQYF.

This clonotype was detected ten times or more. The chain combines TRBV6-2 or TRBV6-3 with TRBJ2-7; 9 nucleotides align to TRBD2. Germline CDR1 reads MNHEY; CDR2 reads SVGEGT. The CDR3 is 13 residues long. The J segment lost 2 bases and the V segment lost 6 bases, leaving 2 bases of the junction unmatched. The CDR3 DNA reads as TGTGCCAGCAGAGGACTAGCGACCTACGAGCAGTACTTC. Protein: CASRGLATYEQYF.

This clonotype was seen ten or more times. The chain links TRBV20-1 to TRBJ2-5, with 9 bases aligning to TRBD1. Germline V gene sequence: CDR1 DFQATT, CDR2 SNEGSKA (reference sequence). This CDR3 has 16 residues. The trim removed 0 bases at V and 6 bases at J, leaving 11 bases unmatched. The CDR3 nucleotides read TGCAGTGCTAGAGATGACTACGGGACAGGGCTGAAGACCCAGTACTTC. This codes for CSARDDYGTGLKTQYF.

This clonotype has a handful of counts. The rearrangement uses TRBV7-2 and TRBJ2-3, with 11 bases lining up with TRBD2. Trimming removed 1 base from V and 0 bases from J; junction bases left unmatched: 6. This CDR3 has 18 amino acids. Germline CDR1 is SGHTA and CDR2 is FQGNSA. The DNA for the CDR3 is TGTGCCAGCAGCTTAGTTAGACTAGCGGGGCCCAGCACAGATACGCAGTATTTT. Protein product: CASSLVRLAGPSTDTQYF. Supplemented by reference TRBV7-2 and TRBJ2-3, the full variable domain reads GAGVSQSPSNKVTEKGKDVELRCDPISGHTALYWYRQSLGQGLEFLIYFQGNSAPDKSGLPSDRFSAERTGGSVSTLTIQRTQQEDSAVYLCASSLVRLAGPSTDTQYFGPGTRLTVL.

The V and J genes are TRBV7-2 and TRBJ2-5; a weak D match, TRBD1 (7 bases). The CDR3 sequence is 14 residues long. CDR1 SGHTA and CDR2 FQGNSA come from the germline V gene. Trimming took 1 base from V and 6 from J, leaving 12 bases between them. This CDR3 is CASSLGGTEKTQYF. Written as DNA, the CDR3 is TGTGCCAGCAGCTTAGGCGGGACAGAAAAGACCCAGTACTTC.

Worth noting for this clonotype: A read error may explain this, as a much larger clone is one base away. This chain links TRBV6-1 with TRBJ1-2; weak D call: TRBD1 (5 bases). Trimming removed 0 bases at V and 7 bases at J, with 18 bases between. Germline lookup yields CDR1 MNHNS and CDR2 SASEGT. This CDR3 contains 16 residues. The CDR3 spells CASSEAGTLGYCGYTF. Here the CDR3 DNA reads TGTGCCAGCAGTGAAGCCGGGACCCTAGGTTACTGTGGCTACACCTTC.

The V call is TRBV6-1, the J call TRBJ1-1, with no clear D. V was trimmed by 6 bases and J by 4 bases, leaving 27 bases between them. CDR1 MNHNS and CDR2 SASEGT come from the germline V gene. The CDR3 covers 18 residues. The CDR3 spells CASSDPLGREWSSTEAFF. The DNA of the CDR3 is TGTGCCAGCAGCGACCCATTAGGGCGCGAGTGGTCGAGCACTGAAGCTTTCTTT.